The 29 T cell receptor beta chains below all came from one sample that was sequenced in a study of response to subunit inactivated influenza vaccine. TCRdb re-derived calls from the RT-PCR reads in MiXCR, one entry per CDR3 protein. This repertoire shows about 700,000 distinct CDR3 sequences, approximately 15% found once; its top ten account for 6% to 8%. The sequencing used PBMCs from blood, collected 14 days before vaccination. These receptors all come from a man between 45 and 60 years old who received an inactivated influenza vaccine.

The sample holds a few counts of this clonotype. This rearrangement joins TRBV29-1 to TRBJ1-1; D gene unclear. With 3 bases removed from V and 8 bases from J, the gap between germline ends came to 10 bases. The length of the CDR3 is 11 residues. Germline V gives CDR1 SQVTM, CDR2 ANQGSEA. The CDR3 spells CSVEEAGEAFF. The CDR3 DNA is TGCAGCGTTGAGGAGGCGGGGGAAGCTTTCTTT.

This clonotype was detected many times. V is TRBV5-5 and J is TRBJ2-1; D uncertain. Trimming left V 0 bases short and J 4 bases short, with 8 bases between. Germline V lookup: CDR1 SGHKS, CDR2 YYEKEE (reference sequence). The CDR3 contains 14 residues. The CDR3 loop reads CASSLDWAYNEQFF. DNA for the CDR3: TGTGCCAGCAGCTTGGACTGGGCATACAATGAGCAGTTCTTC. Full variable domain (rest looked up from reference TRBV5-5 and TRBJ2-1): DAGVTQSPTHLIKTRGQQVTLRCSPISGHKSVSWYQQVLGQGPQFIFQYYEKEERGRGNFPDRFSARQFPNYSSELNVNALLLGDSALYLCASSLDWAYNEQFFGPGTRLTVL.

This chain uses TRBV10-3 with TRBJ2-1; D may be TRBD2 (6 bases). The CDR3 is 15 amino acids. The germline V gene has CDR1 ENHRY and CDR2 SYGVKD. Trimming took 3 bases from V and 3 from J, leaving 12 bases between them. The CDR3 sequence is CAISDVGGDYNEQFF. As DNA, the CDR3 is TGTGCCATCAGTGATGTAGGCGGGGACTACAATGAGCAGTTCTTC.

The V gene is TRBV6-2 or TRBV6-3, the J gene TRBJ2-5; D possibly corresponds to TRBD1 (6 bases). Germline V CDR1 and CDR2: MNHEY, SVGEGT. The ends were cut back, 6 bases at V and 0 bases at J, with 17 bases in the middle. The CDR3 is 16 residues long. The CDR3 protein is CASRQTGTLYQETQYF. The CDR3 bases are TGTGCCAGCAGACAAACCGGGACACTGTACCAAGAGACCCAGTACTTC.

The chain carries TRBV3-1 and TRBJ1-5; D not certain. From germline, CDR1 is LGHDT and CDR2 YNNKEL (reference sequence). Trimming pared 4 bases from V and 4 bases from J, leaving 11 bases between. The length of the CDR3 is 14 residues. The CDR3 spells CASSLGLTNQPQHF. The CDR3 DNA is TGTGCCAGCAGCCTCGGACTGACGAATCAGCCCCAGCATTTT.

About this clonotype itself: It may be a read error: a sequence one base away is much more abundant. The CDR3 nucleotides read TGTGCCACCGGAACCAATTCTAACTATGGCTACACCTTC. It specifies CATGTNSNYGYTF. This chain connects TRBV6-6 to TRBJ1-2, with D uncertain. This CDR3 region has 13 residues. Trimming removed 10 bases from V and 0 bases from J, with 12 bases in between. CDR1 is MNHNY and CDR2 is SVGAGI in the germline V gene (reference sequence).

This sequence joins TRBV11-2 and TRBJ2-7, with D perhaps given as TRBD1 or TRBD2 (5 bases each). The CDR3 length is 13 residues. The germline CDR1 and CDR2 sequences are SGHAT and FQNNGV. Deletions cut 5 bases from V and 3 bases from J, with 11 bases between. The DNA of the CDR3 is TGTGCCAGCAGCAAACGGGACGGCTACGAGCAGTACTTC. Protein: CASSKRDGYEQYF.

The rearrangement joins TRBV18 to TRBJ2-7; 7 bases are shared with TRBD1. Germline CDR1 is KGHSH and CDR2 is LQKENI. V was pared by 3 bases and J by 7 bases, with 6 bases of the junction left unmatched. There are 13 residues in the CDR3. The CDR3 nucleotides are TGTGCCAGCTCACCTTGGGACAGCCCAGAGCAGTACTTC. This encodes CASSPWDSPEQYF.

This chain connects TRBV7-6 to TRBJ2-1; perhaps TRBD2 as D (7 bases). Trimming removed 5 bases from V and 4 bases from J, with 15 bases in between. In germline, CDR1 is SGHVS, CDR2 FNYEAQ. This CDR3 has 15 amino acids. The chain's CDR3 is CASSGGGGWYNEQFF. The CDR3 DNA reads TGTGCCAGCAGCGGGGGAGGGGGTTGGTACAATGAGCAGTTCTTC.

CDR3 DNA: TGTGCCACCAGTGATCAGCATGAGGCGGTGGAGAGCTCCTACAATGAGCAGTTCTTC. This encodes CATSDQHEAVESSYNEQFF. This chain connects TRBV24-1 to TRBJ2-1; unclear D gene. The CDR3 contains 19 residues. Deletions cut 3 bases from V and 0 bases from J, with 20 bases between. CDR1 is KGHDR and CDR2 is SFDVKD in the germline V gene.

This clonotype was recorded a few times. V usage is TRBV7-8 and J usage is TRBJ2-5; 8 bases are a match to TRBD2. CDR3 size: 15 residues. With 3 bases clipped from V and 5 bases from J, the junction kept 8 bases outside the gene matches. Per germline, CDR1 SGHVS and CDR2 FQNEAQ. DNA of the CDR3: TGTGCCAGCAGCTTCCACGAGGGACTAGTCGAGACCCAGTACTTC. It is translated as CASSFHEGLVETQYF.

The table lists this clonotype with a few counts. This chain joins TRBV5-1 and TRBJ1-6; the match to TRBD1 covers 9 bases. CDR1 and CDR2 from the germline V gene are SGHRS and YFSETQ. The V and J ends lost 4 bases and 7 bases, in that order; junction bases with no gene match: 9. CDR3 length: 16 residues. The CDR3 coding sequence is TGCGCCAGCAGCGCGTCGGACAGGGGACCAAATTCACCCCTCCACTTT. Translated: CASSASDRGPNSPLHF.

This clonotype has at least ten counts. This rearrangement joins TRBV14 to TRBJ2-1, with D perhaps matching TRBD2 (6 bases). CDR1 and CDR2 (germline): SGHDN, FVKESK. This CDR3 has 16 residues. Trimming stripped 3 bases from V and 7 bases from J, with 19 bases between. CDR3 sequence (DNA): TGTGCCAGCAGCCAGTTAAGCGGGTTGGGATGGAATGAGCAGTTCTTC. This sequence encodes CASSQLSGLGWNEQFF.

This clonotype has only a few counts. V is TRBV7-2 and J is TRBJ2-1; D not resolved. Germline V gene data show CDR1 as SGHTA and CDR2 as FQGNSA. This CDR3 has 13 residues. V was shortened by 5 bases and J by 7 bases, with 12 bases between the two germline ends. CDR3 residues: CASSTWAGNEQFF. The CDR3 region has the DNA TGTGCCAGCAGCACCTGGGCCGGGAATGAGCAGTTCTTC.

The chain joins TRBV6-2 or TRBV6-3 to TRBJ1-1; unclear D gene. The V gene lost 10 bases and the J gene lost 4 bases, with 10 bases spanning the gap. The CDR3 is 11 amino acids. CDR1 MNHEY and CDR2 SVGEGT come from the germline V gene. CDR3 in amino acids: CATSHGTEAFF. CDR3 coding DNA: TGTGCCACCTCCCATGGCACTGAAGCTTTCTTT.

CDR3 region: CASSSYTSGDLTGELFF. CDR3 sequence (DNA): TGTGCCAGCAGTTCCTATACTAGCGGGGATCTCACCGGGGAGCTGTTTTTT. The V call is TRBV12-3 or TRBV12-4, the J call TRBJ2-2; 10 positions agree with TRBD2. CDR3 length equals 17 residues. Losses at the gene ends were 4 bases for V and 4 bases for J; bases not matched to a gene: 9.

This clonotype was picked up a small number of times. This chain uses TRBV6-5 with TRBJ2-3; D remains unclear. CDR1 and CDR2 (germline): MNHEY, SVGAGI. CDR3 length equals 14 residues. The germline V and J ends were trimmed by 3 bases and 4 bases, with 11 bases remaining between them. For the CDR3, the DNA is TGTGCCAGCAGTTATTCGGTCAATTCAGATACGCAGTATTTT. This encodes CASSYSVNSDTQYF.

The sample holds many counts of this clonotype. The chain couples TRBV29-1 to TRBJ2-2, with TRBD1 identical over 7 bases. There are 14 residues in the CDR3. The germline CDR1 and CDR2 sequences are SQVTM and ANQGSEA. V gave up 7 bases and J gave up 0 bases; unmatched junction bases: 5. In DNA form, the CDR3 reads TGCAGCGCAAGAACAGGGGCGAACACCGGGGAGCTGTTTTTT. Its protein product is CSARTGANTGELFF.

This clonotype showed up just a few times. The chain recombines TRBV9 with TRBJ2-1; 11 bases map to TRBD2. CDR3 length equals 14 residues. The germline CDR1 and CDR2 sequences are SGDLS and YYNGEE. V lost 4 bases and J lost 9; bases outside the gene matches: 6. CDR3 DNA: TGTGCCAGCAGCTCCGGGACTAGCGGAATTGAGCAGTTCTTC. Encoded protein: CASSSGTSGIEQFF.

This sequence joins TRBV4-3 and TRBJ1-5; unclear D gene. The CDR3 has 13 residues. Looked up from germline, CDR1 is LGHNA and CDR2 is YSLEER. V was pared by 1 base and J by 7 bases, with 8 bases between. In nucleotides, the CDR3 is TGCGCCAGCAGCCAAGGACACGGGCAGCCCCAGCATTTT. Amino acids: CASSQGHGQPQHF.

The chain joins TRBV12-3 or TRBV12-4 to TRBJ1-6; D call uncertain. V dropped 3 bases and J dropped 7 bases, with 10 bases sitting between them. This CDR3 is 14 amino acids long. The CDR3 here is CASSLWALNSPLHF. In DNA, the CDR3 is TGTGCCAGCAGTTTGTGGGCTTTGAATTCACCCCTCCACTTT.

This sequence joins TRBV5-1 and TRBJ2-1, with 9 bases fitting TRBD2. This CDR3 contains 16 residues. The V gene's germline CDR1 is SGHRS and CDR2 YFSETQ. V lost 1 base and J lost 9; bases outside the gene matches: 11. CDR3 DNA sequence: TGCGCCAGCAGCTTGCGTGGGAGCGGGAGGTTTAGTGAGCAGTTCTTC. Residues: CASSLRGSGRFSEQFF. The entire variable domain, with the rest obtained from reference TRBV5-1 and TRBJ2-1, is as follows: KAGVTQTPRYLIKTRGQQVTLSCSPISGHRSVSWYQQTPGQGLQFLFEYFSETQRNKGNFPGRFSGRQFSNSRSEMNVSTLELGDSALYLCASSLRGSGRFSEQFFGPGTRLTVL.

This clonotype was observed a handful of times. The genes are TRBV5-1 and TRBJ2-1; D is perhaps TRBD2 (6 bases). V was cut by 4 bases and J by 8 bases, with 13 bases left in between. The CDR3 has 13 residues. Germline lookup yields CDR1 SGHRS and CDR2 YFSETQ. Written as DNA, the CDR3 is TGCGCCAGCAGCCGCCAAACGGGGGATGAGCAGTTCTTC. As protein: CASSRQTGDEQFF.

In its sample, this clonotype was seen a few times. The rearrangement links TRBV25-1 to TRBJ2-4; D is unclear. V lost 3 bases, J lost 6 bases, and 12 bases lay in between. The CDR3 totals 14 residues. Germline CDR1 reads MGHDK; CDR2 reads SYGVNS. CDR3 amino acids: CASSDSQIGNIQYF. In DNA form, the CDR3 reads TGTGCCAGCAGTGATTCCCAGATAGGAAACATTCAGTACTTC.

On this clonotype: A much larger clone lies one base from this, so it may be a read error. The CDR3 ends on some other residue instead of the conserved phenylalanine or tryptophan, so this is likely a read error. The chain uses TRBV6-1 and TRBJ2-7; 11 bases map to TRBD1. Germline V gene sequence: CDR1 MNHNS, CDR2 SASEGT. J gave up 6 bases and V 6 bases, and 4 bases lay outside the gene matches. The CDR3 has 13 amino acids. CDR3 nucleotides: TGTGCCAGCAGCTCCGGGACAGGGGGCGAGCAGTACATC. It codes for CASSSGTGGEQYI.

The rearrangement links TRBV3-1 to TRBJ2-4; perhaps TRBD2 as D (5 bases). Germline loops: CDR1 LGHDT, CDR2 YNNKEL (reference sequence). The CDR3 is made up of 18 amino acids. The CDR3 loop is CTISRTMRGPLAKNIQYF. CDR3 coding DNA: TGTACCATCAGCCGAACCATGCGCGGGCCACTAGCCAAAAACATTCAGTACTTC. The full variable domain, its missing parts supplied by reference TRBV3-1 and TRBJ2-4, is DTAVSQTPKYLVTQMGNDKSIKCEQNLGHDTMYWYKQDSKKFLKIMFSYNNKELIINETVPNRFSPKSPDKAHLNLHINSLELGDSAVYFCTISRTMRGPLAKNIQYFGAGTRLSVL.

This clonotype has only a few counts. The chain combines TRBV20-1 with TRBJ2-3; 7 bases line up with TRBD1. J lost 6 bases, V lost 4 bases, and 10 bases had no gene match. CDR1 and CDR2 from the germline V gene are DFQATT and SNEGSKA (reference sequence). The CDR3 runs to 14 residues. DNA of the CDR3: TGCAGTGCTACAAGACAGGGACAGTGGGATACGCAGTATTTT. Protein: CSATRQGQWDTQYF.

This rearrangement joins TRBV6-5 to TRBJ2-7; 8 nucleotides align to TRBD1. With V trimmed by 2 bases and J by 6 bases, 9 bases remained unmatched. This CDR3 is built from 15 residues. Germline V gives CDR1 MNHEY, CDR2 SVGAGI. The CDR3 DNA follows: TGTGCCAGCAGTTACGACAGACAGGGGTGGATCGAGCAGTACTTC. This sequence encodes CASSYDRQGWIEQYF.

The chain employs TRBV20-1 and TRBJ2-2, with D possibly matching TRBD2 (6 bases). Germline values: CDR1 DFQATT, CDR2 SNEGSKA (reference sequence). The V and J ends lost 4 bases and 5 bases respectively, with 20 bases between them. This CDR3 is 16 amino acids long. CDR3 sequence: CSATPRGPGETGELFF. The CDR3 region has the DNA TGCAGTGCTACCCCGCGGGGACCCGGGGAGACCGGGGAGCTGTTTTTT.